The T cell receptor (beta chain) under discussion was sequenced for a study of vaccination effects on CD4 cells after COVID-19. Study in general: Post-vaccine samples followed the second dose by a median of 72 days.

With the ViraFEST assay, the study expanded antigen-specific CD4+ T cells using viral peptide pools, then sequenced them. Culturing for about 9 days preceded CD4+ T cell isolation. Two doses of either BNT162b2 or mRNA-1273 were given to each participant. On day 3 and again on day 7, half the medium was replaced with IL-2 medium. The repertoire was sequenced with immunoSEQ multiplex PCR; TCRdb's copy has only in-frame clones and lacks some. The sample records under 80,000 clones, about 80% being singletons. As concerns this clone: Antigen unknown. Other DNA sequences within the sample encode an identical CDR3.

Germline-derived CDR1 and CDR2 are MNHEY and SVGAGI. The CDR3 is made up of 11 amino acids. Between the trimmed V and J ends, which lost 2 bases and 8 bases, there was a span of 6 bases. This sequence was found in a human donor who received a COVID-19 vaccine. Sequencing used CD4+ T cells from PBMCs cultured with HCoV-OC43 spike peptides, obtained after COVID-19 vaccination. Noted subset: HCoV-OC43 spike overlapping peptide pool stimulation. V usage is TRBV6-5 and J usage is TRBJ1-2; TRBD1 might be the D (6 bases). CDR3 in amino acids: CASSYRGGYTF. The CDR3 nucleotides are TGTGCCAGCAGTTACAGGGGGGGCTACACCTTC.